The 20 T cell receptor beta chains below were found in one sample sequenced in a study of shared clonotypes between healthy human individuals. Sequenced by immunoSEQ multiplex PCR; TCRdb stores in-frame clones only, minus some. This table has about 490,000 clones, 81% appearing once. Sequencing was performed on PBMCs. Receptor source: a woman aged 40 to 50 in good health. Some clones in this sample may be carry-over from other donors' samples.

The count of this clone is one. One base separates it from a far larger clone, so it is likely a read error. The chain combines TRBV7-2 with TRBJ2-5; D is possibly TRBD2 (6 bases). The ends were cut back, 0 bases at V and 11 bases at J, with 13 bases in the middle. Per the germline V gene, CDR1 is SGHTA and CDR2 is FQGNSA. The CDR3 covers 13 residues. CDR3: CASSLAGGVGQYF. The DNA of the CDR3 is TGTGCCAGCAGCTTAGCGGGAGGTGTCGGGCAGTACTTC. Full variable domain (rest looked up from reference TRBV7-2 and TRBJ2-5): GAGVSQSPSNKVTEKGKDVELRCDPISGHTALYWYRQSLGQGLEFLIYFQGNSAPDKSGLPSDRFSAERTGGSVSTLTIQRTQQEDSAVYLCASSLAGGVGQYFGPGTRLLVL.

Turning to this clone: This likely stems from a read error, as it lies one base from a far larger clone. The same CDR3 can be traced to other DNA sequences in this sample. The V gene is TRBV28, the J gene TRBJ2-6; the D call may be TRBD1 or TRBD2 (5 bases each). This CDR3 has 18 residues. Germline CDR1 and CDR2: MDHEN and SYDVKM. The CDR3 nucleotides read TGTGCCAGCAGTTTATTGGCAGGGAGCGCCTCTGGGGCCAACGTCCTGACCTTC. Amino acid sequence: CASSLLAGSASGANVLTF.

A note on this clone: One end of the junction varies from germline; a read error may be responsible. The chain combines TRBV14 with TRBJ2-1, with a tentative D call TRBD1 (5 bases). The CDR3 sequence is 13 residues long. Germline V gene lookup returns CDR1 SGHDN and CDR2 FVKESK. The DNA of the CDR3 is TGTGCCAGCAGCCAAGAGCCCCAGGGATTAGGGGTCTTC. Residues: CASSQEPQGLGVF.

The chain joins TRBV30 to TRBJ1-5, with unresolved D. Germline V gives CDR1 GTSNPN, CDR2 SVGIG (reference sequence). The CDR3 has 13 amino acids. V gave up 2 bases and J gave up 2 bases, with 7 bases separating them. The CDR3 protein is CAWSLGRNQPQHF. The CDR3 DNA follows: TGTGCCTGGAGTTTAGGTCGCAATCAGCCCCAGCATTTT.

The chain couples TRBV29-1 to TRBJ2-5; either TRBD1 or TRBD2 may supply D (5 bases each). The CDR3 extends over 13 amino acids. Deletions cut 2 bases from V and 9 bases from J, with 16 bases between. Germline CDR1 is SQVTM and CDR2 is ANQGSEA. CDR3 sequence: CSVEFGPRGAQYF. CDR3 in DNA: TGCAGCGTTGAATTTGGACCCCGAGGGGCCCAGTACTTC.

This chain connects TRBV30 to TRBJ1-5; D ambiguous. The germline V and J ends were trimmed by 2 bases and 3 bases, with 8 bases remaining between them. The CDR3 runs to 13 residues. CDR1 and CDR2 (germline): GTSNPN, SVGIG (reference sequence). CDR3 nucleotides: TGTGCCTGGAGTCTGAGCCACAATCAGCCCCAGCATTTT. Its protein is CAWSLSHNQPQHF.

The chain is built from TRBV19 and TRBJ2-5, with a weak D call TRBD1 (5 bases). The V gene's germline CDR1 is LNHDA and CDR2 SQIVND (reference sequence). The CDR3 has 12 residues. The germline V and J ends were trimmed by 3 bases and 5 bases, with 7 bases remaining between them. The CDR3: CASSMNRETQYF. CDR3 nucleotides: TGTGCCAGTAGTATGAACAGGGAGACCCAGTACTTC.

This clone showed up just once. CDR3 DNA: TGTGCCAGCAGCCGCGACGAGGGGGCTGAAGCTTTCTTT. It specifies CASSRDEGAEAFF. The genes are TRBV7-9 and TRBJ1-1; a weak D match, TRBD1 (6 bases). The germline CDR1 and CDR2 sequences are SEHNR and FQNEAQ (reference sequence). Trimming removed 5 bases at V and 6 bases at J, with 13 bases between. The length of the CDR3 is 13 residues. The variable domain in full, with the rest retrieved from reference TRBV7-9 and TRBJ1-1, is DTGVSQNPRHKITKRGQNVTFRCDPISEHNRLYWYRQTLGQGPEFLTYFQNEAQLEKSRLLSDRFSAERPKGSFSTLEIQRTEQGDSAMYLCASSRDEGAEAFFGQGTRLTVV.

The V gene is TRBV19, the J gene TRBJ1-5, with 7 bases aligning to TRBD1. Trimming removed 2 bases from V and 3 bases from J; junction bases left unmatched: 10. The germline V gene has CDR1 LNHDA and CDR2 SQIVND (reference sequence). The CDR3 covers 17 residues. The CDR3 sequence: CASSITRGTDYNQPQHF. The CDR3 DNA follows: TGTGCCAGTAGTATAACCAGAGGGACAGACTACAATCAGCCCCAGCATTTT.

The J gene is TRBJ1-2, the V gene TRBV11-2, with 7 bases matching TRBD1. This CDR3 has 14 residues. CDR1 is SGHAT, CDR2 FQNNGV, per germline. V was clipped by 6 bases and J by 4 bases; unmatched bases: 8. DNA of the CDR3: TGTGCCAGCAGTTCCCACAGGGGTCCCTATGGCTACACCTTC. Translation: CASSSHRGPYGYTF.

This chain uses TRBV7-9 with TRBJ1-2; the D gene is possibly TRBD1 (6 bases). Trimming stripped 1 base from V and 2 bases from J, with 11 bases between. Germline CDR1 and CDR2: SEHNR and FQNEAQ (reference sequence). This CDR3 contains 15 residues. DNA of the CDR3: TGTGCCAGCAGCTTAGGTGTCAGGGGAAACTATGGCTACACCTTC. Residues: CASSLGVRGNYGYTF.

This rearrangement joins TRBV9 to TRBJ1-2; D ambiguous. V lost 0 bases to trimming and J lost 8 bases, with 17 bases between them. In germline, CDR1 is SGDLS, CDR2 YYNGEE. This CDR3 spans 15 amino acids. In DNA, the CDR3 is TGTGCCAGCAGCGTAGATCGGTGGATCCCCGGCGGCTACACCTTC. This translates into CASSVDRWIPGGYTF. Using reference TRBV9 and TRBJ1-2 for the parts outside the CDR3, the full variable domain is DSGVTQTPKHLITATGQRVTLRCSPRSGDLSVYWYQQSLDQGLQFLIQYYNGEERAKGNILERFSAQQFPDLHSELNLSSLELGDSALYFCASSVDRWIPGGYTFGSGTRLTVV.

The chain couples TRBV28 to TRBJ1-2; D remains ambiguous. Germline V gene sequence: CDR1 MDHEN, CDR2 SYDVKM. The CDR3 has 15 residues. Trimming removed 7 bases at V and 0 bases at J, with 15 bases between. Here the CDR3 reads CASKGPWRANYGYTF. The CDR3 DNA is TGTGCCAGCAAAGGGCCGTGGAGGGCTAACTATGGCTACACCTTC.

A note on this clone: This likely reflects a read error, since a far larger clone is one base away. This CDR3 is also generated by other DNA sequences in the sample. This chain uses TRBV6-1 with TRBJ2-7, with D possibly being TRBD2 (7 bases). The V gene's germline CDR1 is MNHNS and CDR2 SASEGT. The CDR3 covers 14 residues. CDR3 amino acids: CASSEAGGPYEQYF. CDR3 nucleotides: TGTGCCAGCAGTGAAGCGGGGGGGCCCTACGAGCAGTACTTT.

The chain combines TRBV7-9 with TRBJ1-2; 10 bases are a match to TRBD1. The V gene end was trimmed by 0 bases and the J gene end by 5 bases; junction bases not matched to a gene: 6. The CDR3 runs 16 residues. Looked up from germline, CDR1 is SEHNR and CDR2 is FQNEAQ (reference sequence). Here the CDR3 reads CASSLAGTGAVYGYTF. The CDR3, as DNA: TGTGCCAGCAGCTTAGCTGGGACAGGGGCGGTTTATGGCTACACCTTC.

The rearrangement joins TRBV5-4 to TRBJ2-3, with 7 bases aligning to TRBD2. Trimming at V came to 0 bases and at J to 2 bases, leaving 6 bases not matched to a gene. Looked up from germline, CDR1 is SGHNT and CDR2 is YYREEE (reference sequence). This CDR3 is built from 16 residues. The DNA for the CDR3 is TGTGCCAGCAGCTTGGGGGGGGGAGGCCCCACAGATACGCAGTATTTT. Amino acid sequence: CASSLGGGGPTDTQYF.

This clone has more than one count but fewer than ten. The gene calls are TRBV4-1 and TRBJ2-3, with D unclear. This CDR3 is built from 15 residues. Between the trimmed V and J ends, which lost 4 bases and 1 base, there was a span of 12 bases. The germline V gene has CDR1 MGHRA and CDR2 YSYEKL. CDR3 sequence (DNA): TGCGCCAGCAGCCTTATAGGGTCTCGCACAGATACGCAGTATTTT. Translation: CASSLIGSRTDTQYF.

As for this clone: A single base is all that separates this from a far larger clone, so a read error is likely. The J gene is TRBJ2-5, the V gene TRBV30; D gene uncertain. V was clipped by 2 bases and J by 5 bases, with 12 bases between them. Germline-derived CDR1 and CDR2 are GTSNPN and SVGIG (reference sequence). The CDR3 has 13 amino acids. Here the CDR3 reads CAWSHCSRETQYF. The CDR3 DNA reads TGTGCCTGGAGTCACTGCAGTCGGGAGACCCAGTACTTC.

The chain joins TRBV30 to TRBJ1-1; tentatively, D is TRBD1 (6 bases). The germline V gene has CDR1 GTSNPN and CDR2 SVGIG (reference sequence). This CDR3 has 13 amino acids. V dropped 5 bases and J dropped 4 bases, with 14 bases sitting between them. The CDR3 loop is CAWDPGASTEAFF. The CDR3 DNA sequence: TGTGCCTGGGACCCGGGGGCGAGCACTGAAGCTTTCTTT. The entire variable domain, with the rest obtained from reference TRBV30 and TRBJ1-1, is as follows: SQTIHQWPATLVQPVGSPLSLECTVEGTSNPNLYWYRQAAGRGLQLLFYSVGIGQISSEVPQNLSASRPQDRQFILSSKKLLLSDSGFYLCAWDPGASTEAFFGQGTRLTVV.

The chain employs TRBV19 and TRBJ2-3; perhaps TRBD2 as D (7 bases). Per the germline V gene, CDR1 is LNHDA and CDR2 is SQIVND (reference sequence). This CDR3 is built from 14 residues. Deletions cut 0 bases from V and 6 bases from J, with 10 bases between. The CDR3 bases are TGTGCCAGTAGTATAGATTGGGGGGGCGATACGCAGTATTTT. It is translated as CASSIDWGGDTQYF.